The source of this T cell receptor (beta chain) is a study of blood T cells in healthy people across ages. The germline V gene has CDR1 SGHTA and CDR2 FQGNSA. The CDR3 is made up of 16 amino acids. The V end was cut by 1 base, the J end by 1 base, with 12 bases between. A second PCR, run for roughly 7 to 12 cycles, used a sample-barcoded 5' primer plus a J-beta primer mix. A single record per CDR3 protein comes from TCRdb applying MiXCR to the 5' RACE reads. The sample consists of about 620,000 distinct CDR3 sequences, over 40% of them appearing once. This clonotype has ten or more counts. Sample: blood. The chain uses TRBV7-2 and TRBJ2-3, with no clear D. This sequence was found in a woman of 80 years or more in good health. CDR3 in amino acids: CASSLGLGTGTDTQYF. The CDR3 region has the DNA TGTGCCAGCAGCTTAGGGCTGGGCACGGGCACAGATACGCAGTATTTT. Looking up the rest from reference TRBV7-2 and TRBJ2-3 gives the full variable domain: GAGVSQSPSNKVTEKGKDVELRCDPISGHTALYWYRQSLGQGLEFLIYFQGNSAPDKSGLPSDRFSAERTGGSVSTLTIQRTQQEDSAVYLCASSLGLGTGTDTQYFGPGTRLTVL.